This TCR beta chain is from a study of OX40 agonist ivuxolimab in advanced cancers. Data came from immunoSEQ multiplex PCR; TCRdb stores just in-frame clones and leaves some out. The sample has tens of thousands of clones; approximately 86% are singletons. Germline-derived CDR1 and CDR2 are KGHSH and LQKENI. V dropped 2 bases and J dropped 2 bases, with 5 bases sitting between them. CDR3 length equals 13 residues. Specimen: CD4+ or CD8+ T cells sorted from blood, collected in a trial of the OX40 agonist ivuxolimab. This sequence was found in an adult with an advanced solid tumor such as melanoma, head and neck, liver or kidney cancer. The V gene is TRBV18, the J gene TRBJ2-3; D call uncertain. DNA of the CDR3: TGTGCCAGCTCACCAGACTTCACAGATACGCAGTATTTT. Its translation: CASSPDFTDTQYF.